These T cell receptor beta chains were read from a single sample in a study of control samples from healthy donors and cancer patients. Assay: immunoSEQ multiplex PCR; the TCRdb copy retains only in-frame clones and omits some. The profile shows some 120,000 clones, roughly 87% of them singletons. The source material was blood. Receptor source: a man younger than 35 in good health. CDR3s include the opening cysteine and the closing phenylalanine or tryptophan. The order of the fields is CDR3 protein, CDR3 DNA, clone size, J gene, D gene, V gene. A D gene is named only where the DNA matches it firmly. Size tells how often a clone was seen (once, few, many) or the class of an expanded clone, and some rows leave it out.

CDR3: CASSQDRRTGELFF; DNA: TGTGCCAGCAGCCAAGATAGGAGGACTGGGGAGCTGTTTTTT; size: NA; J: TRBJ2-2; D: NA; V: TRBV3-1/TRBV3-2
CDR3: CAWRGLAGVGGELFF; DNA: TGTGCCTGGAGAGGACTAGCGGGAGTCGGCGGGGAGCTGTTTTTT; size: few; J: TRBJ2-2; D: TRBD2; V: TRBV30
CDR3: CASSVGDRGTYEQYF; DNA: TGTGCCAGCAGCGTAGGGGACCGGGGAACCTACGAGCAGTACTTC; size: few; J: TRBJ2-7; D: NA; V: TRBV9
CDR3: CASSPVTPYNEQFF; DNA: TGTGCCAGCAGCCCCGTAACCCCCTACAATGAGCAGTTCTTC; size: NA; J: TRBJ2-1; D: NA; V: TRBV9
CDR3: CASSYSIPNTEAFF; DNA: TGTGCCAGCAGTTACTCGATTCCGAACACTGAAGCTTTCTTT; size: NA; J: TRBJ1-1; D: NA; V: TRBV6-6
CDR3: CASRGQAKNIQYF; DNA: TGTGCCAGTAGAGGACAGGCCAAAAACATTCAGTACTTC; size: NA; J: TRBJ2-4; D: NA; V: TRBV19
CDR3: CASSLAPDRDYEQYF; DNA: TGTGCCAGCAGCTTAGCCCCCGACAGGGACTACGAGCAGTACTTC; size: NA; J: TRBJ2-7; D: TRBD1; V: TRBV7-2
CDR3: CASGASKLSTDTQYF; DNA: TGTGCTAGTGGTGCCTCCAAATTAAGCACAGATACGCAGTATTTT; size: once; J: TRBJ2-3; D: NA; V: TRBV12-5
CDR3: CASSSQMNTEAFF; DNA: TGCGCCAGCAGCTCCCAAATGAACACTGAAGCTTTCTTT; size: NA; J: TRBJ1-1; D: NA; V: TRBV5-1
CDR3: CATSGAGDGEQFF; DNA: TGTGCCACCAGTGGAGCGGGAGACGGTGAGCAGTTCTTC; size: NA; J: TRBJ2-1; D: TRBD2; V: TRBV28
CDR3: CASSLEVAGGIYEQYF; DNA: TGCGCCAGCAGCTTGGAGGTAGCGGGAGGGATCTACGAGCAGTACTTC; size: NA; J: TRBJ2-7; D: TRBD2; V: TRBV5-1
CDR3: CASREGRINEKLFF; DNA: TGTGCCAGCCGAGAGGGACGGATTAATGAAAAACTGTTTTTT; size: NA; J: TRBJ1-4; D: NA; V: TRBV28
CDR3: CASRLTGSSYNSPLHF; DNA: TGTGCCAGCAGGTTGACAGGGTCGTCCTATAATTCACCCCTCCACTTT; size: NA; J: TRBJ1-6; D: TRBD1; V: TRBV27
CDR3: CASSPGQSSTDTQYF; DNA: TGTGCCAGCAGCCCGGGACAGTCTAGCACAGATACGCAGTATTTT; size: NA; J: TRBJ2-3; D: TRBD1; V: TRBV5-4
CDR3: CASSFSGNTEAFF; DNA: TGTGCCAGCAGTTTCTCAGGGAACACTGAAGCTTTCTTT; size: NA; J: TRBJ1-1; D: NA; V: TRBV27
CDR3: CASSRVGLRLRETQYF; DNA: TGTGCCAGCTCCCGGGTGGGCCTCCGTTTAAGGGAGACCCAGTACTTC; size: NA; J: TRBJ2-5; D: NA; V: TRBV14
CDR3: CASSFDSNDYGYTF; DNA: TGTGCCAGCAGCTTTGACAGTAATGACTATGGCTACACCTTC; size: NA; J: TRBJ1-2; D: NA; V: TRBV7-8
CDR3: CATSTGTGVGEQFF; DNA: TGTGCCACCAGCACCGGGACAGGGGTCGGTGAGCAGTTCTTC; size: NA; J: TRBJ2-1; D: TRBD1; V: TRBV15
CDR3: CASTISGRSKSYNEQFF; DNA: TGCGCCAGCACCATTAGCGGGAGGTCCAAAAGTTACAATGAGCAGTTCTTC; size: few; J: TRBJ2-1; D: TRBD2; V: TRBV5-1
CDR3: CASGRGNEQFF; DNA: TGTGCCAGCGGGAGGGGCAATGAGCAGTTCTTC; size: NA; J: TRBJ2-1; D: TRBD2; V: TRBV6-5
CDR3: CATSKEGEDGYTF; DNA: TGTGCCACCAGCAAGGAAGGGGAGGACGGCTACACCTTC; size: NA; J: TRBJ1-2; D: NA; V: TRBV24-1
CDR3: CASSELQGGSQPQHF; DNA: TGTGCCAGCAGTGAATTACAGGGGGGTAGTCAGCCCCAGCATTTT; size: NA; J: TRBJ1-5; D: TRBD1; V: TRBV6-1
CDR3: CASSRGQGSSYEQYF; DNA: TGTGCCAGTAGCCGGGGACAGGGGAGCTCCTACGAGCAGTACTTC; size: NA; J: TRBJ2-7; D: TRBD1; V: TRBV19
CDR3: CASSLGGPENGYTF; DNA: TGTGCCAGCAGTTTGGGGGGGCCCGAGAATGGCTACACCTTC; size: NA; J: TRBJ1-2; D: NA; V: TRBV28
CDR3: CASSTDRVAKNIQYF; DNA: TGTGCCAGCTCCACCGACAGAGTAGCCAAAAACATTCAGTACTTC; size: NA; J: TRBJ2-4; D: NA; V: TRBV18
CDR3: CASSPRQYGYTF; DNA: TGTGCCAGCAGTCCTCGACAGTATGGCTACACCTTC; size: few; J: TRBJ1-2; D: NA; V: TRBV28
CDR3: CASSAPQETQYF; DNA: TGTGCCAGCAGCGCCCCCCAAGAGACCCAGTACTTC; size: NA; J: TRBJ2-5; D: NA; V: TRBV9
CDR3: CASSVGGSGANVLTF; DNA: TGTGCCAGCAGCGTGGGTGGCTCTGGGGCCAACGTCCTGACTTTC; size: NA; J: TRBJ2-6; D: NA; V: TRBV9
CDR3: CASSDGGRVTQYF; DNA: TGTGCCAGCAGTGACGGCGGGAGGGTGACCCAGTACTTC; size: NA; J: TRBJ2-5; D: TRBD2; V: TRBV2
CDR3: CASLPREGFYEQYF; DNA: TGTGCCAGCCTACCAAGGGAGGGGTTCTACGAGCAGTACTTC; size: NA; J: TRBJ2-7; D: TRBD2; V: TRBV6-5
CDR3: CASSLSGANTGELFF; DNA: TGTGCCAGCAGCTTATCTGGCGCGAACACCGGGGAGCTGTTTTTT; size: NA; J: TRBJ2-2; D: NA; V: TRBV7-2
CDR3: CSAREGNGYTF; DNA: TGCAGTGCTAGAGAGGGGAATGGCTACACCTTC; size: NA; J: TRBJ1-2; D: NA; V: TRBV20-1
CDR3: CARGQGAGRNTIYF; DNA: TGTGCCCGGGGGCAGGGGGCGGGAAGAAACACCATATATTTT; size: NA; J: TRBJ1-3; D: TRBD1; V: TRBV6-5
CDR3: CASSQDYRSNTEAFF; DNA: TGTGCCAGCAGCCAAGATTACAGGTCGAACACTGAAGCTTTCTTT; size: many; J: TRBJ1-1; D: NA; V: TRBV3-1/TRBV3-2
CDR3: CASSLEASGELFF; DNA: TGTGCCAGCAGCTTAGAAGCTTCAGGGGAGCTGTTTTTT; size: NA; J: TRBJ2-2; D: NA; V: TRBV11-2
CDR3: CASGPVGYTF; DNA: TGTGCCAGCGGTCCCGTGGGCTACACCTTC; size: NA; J: TRBJ1-2; D: NA; V: TRBV9
CDR3: CASSLGLADLRAQYF; DNA: TGTGCCAGCAGCCTGGGACTAGCGGATTTGCGGGCCCAGTACTTC; size: NA; J: TRBJ2-5; D: TRBD2; V: TRBV6-5
CDR3: CASSYPRQGGNQPQHF; DNA: TGTGCCAGCAGTTACCCCCGACAGGGAGGCAATCAGCCCCAGCATTTT; size: NA; J: TRBJ1-5; D: TRBD1; V: TRBV6-2/TRBV6-3
CDR3: CASTHTGDTEAFF; DNA: TGTGCCAGCACTCATACAGGGGACACTGAAGCTTTCTTT; size: NA; J: TRBJ1-1; D: TRBD1; V: TRBV6-5
CDR3: CASSEGGQGMPQHF; DNA: TGTGCCAGCAGTGAAGGGGGACAGGGGATGCCCCAGCATTTT; size: NA; J: TRBJ1-5; D: TRBD1; V: TRBV6-1
CDR3: CSARKDQPQHF; DNA: TGCAGTGCTAGAAAGGATCAGCCCCAGCATTTT; size: NA; J: TRBJ1-5; D: NA; V: TRBV20-1
CDR3: CASSLVSSPAGETQYF; DNA: TGTGCCAGCAGTTTGGTCAGCTCCCCAGCTGGAGAGACCCAGTACTTC; size: once; J: TRBJ2-5; D: NA; V: TRBV28
CDR3: CASSPFGGELFF; DNA: TGTGCCAGCAGCCCATTTGGCGGGGAGCTGTTTTTT; size: once; J: TRBJ2-2; D: NA; V: TRBV5-4
CDR3: CASSEGGTSGSRSYEQYF; DNA: TGTGCCAGCAGTGAGGGAGGGACTAGCGGGAGTAGATCCTACGAGCAGTACTTC; size: NA; J: TRBJ2-7; D: TRBD2; V: TRBV2
CDR3: CASSFFGGWGTPSSYNEQFF; DNA: TGTGCCAGCAGTTTTTTTGGGGGTTGGGGGACTCCGAGCTCCTACAATGAGCAGTTCTTC; size: NA; J: TRBJ2-1; D: NA; V: TRBV27
CDR3: CASSYVAGVQETQYF; DNA: TGTGCCAGCAGTTACGTGGCAGGGGTCCAGGAGACCCAGTACTTC; size: NA; J: TRBJ2-5; D: NA; V: TRBV6-5
CDR3: CATSRTSGDNEQFF; DNA: TGTGCCACCAGTAGGACTAGCGGAGACAATGAGCAGTTCTTC; size: NA; J: TRBJ2-1; D: TRBD2; V: TRBV24-1
CDR3: CASSLDPGPNQPQHF; DNA: TGCGCCAGCAGCTTGGATCCCGGGCCCAATCAGCCCCAGCATTTT; size: NA; J: TRBJ1-5; D: NA; V: TRBV5-1
CDR3: CASSNKRRDRAVYEQYF; DNA: TGTGCCAGCAGCAATAAGAGAAGGGACAGGGCTGTCTACGAGCAGTACTTC; size: NA; J: TRBJ2-7; D: NA; V: TRBV21-1
CDR3: CASSEYSSGSPYNEQFF; DNA: TGTGCCAGCAGTGAATATTCTAGCGGGAGCCCCTACAATGAGCAGTTCTTC; size: NA; J: TRBJ2-1; D: TRBD2; V: TRBV2
CDR3: CASSTDGLNSPLHF; DNA: TGTGCCAGTAGTACGGACGGCCTTAATTCACCCCTCCACTTT; size: NA; J: TRBJ1-6; D: NA; V: TRBV19
CDR3: CSAIGTGRTFF; DNA: TGCAGTGCTATCGGGACAGGTAGGACTTTCTTT; size: NA; J: TRBJ1-1; D: TRBD1; V: TRBV20-1
CDR3: CASSEVHWYEQYF; DNA: TGTGCCAGCAGTGAAGTCCACTGGTACGAGCAGTACTTC; size: NA; J: TRBJ2-7; D: NA; V: TRBV25-1
CDR3: CAISETVSYGYTF; DNA: TGTGCCATCAGCGAGACAGTAAGCTATGGCTACACCTTC; size: NA; J: TRBJ1-2; D: NA; V: TRBV10-3
CDR3: CASSDVAFNEQFF; DNA: TGCGCCAGCAGTGACGTAGCTTTCAATGAGCAGTTCTTC; size: NA; J: TRBJ2-1; D: NA; V: TRBV10-1
CDR3: CATSDTFSEAGELFF; DNA: TGTGCCACCAGTGACACCTTTTCCGAGGCCGGGGAGCTGTTTTTT; size: once; J: TRBJ2-2; D: NA; V: TRBV24-1
CDR3: CASSLIPPGTGANVLTF; DNA: TGTGCCAGCAGCTTGATTCCGCCGGGGACCGGGGCCAACGTCCTGACTTTC; size: few; J: TRBJ2-6; D: NA; V: TRBV7-3
CDR3: CASSEPRGVREFF; DNA: TGTGCCAGCAGTGAACCGAGGGGGGTGCGCGAGTTCTTC; size: NA; J: TRBJ2-1; D: NA; V: TRBV2
CDR3: CASSWAGTTYEQYF; DNA: TGTGCCAGTAGTTGGGCAGGAACGACCTACGAGCAGTACTTC; size: NA; J: TRBJ2-7; D: NA; V: TRBV19
CDR3: CASSRRLADEQYF; DNA: TGTGCCAGCTCACGGCGACTAGCAGACGAGCAGTACTTC; size: NA; J: TRBJ2-7; D: TRBD2; V: TRBV18